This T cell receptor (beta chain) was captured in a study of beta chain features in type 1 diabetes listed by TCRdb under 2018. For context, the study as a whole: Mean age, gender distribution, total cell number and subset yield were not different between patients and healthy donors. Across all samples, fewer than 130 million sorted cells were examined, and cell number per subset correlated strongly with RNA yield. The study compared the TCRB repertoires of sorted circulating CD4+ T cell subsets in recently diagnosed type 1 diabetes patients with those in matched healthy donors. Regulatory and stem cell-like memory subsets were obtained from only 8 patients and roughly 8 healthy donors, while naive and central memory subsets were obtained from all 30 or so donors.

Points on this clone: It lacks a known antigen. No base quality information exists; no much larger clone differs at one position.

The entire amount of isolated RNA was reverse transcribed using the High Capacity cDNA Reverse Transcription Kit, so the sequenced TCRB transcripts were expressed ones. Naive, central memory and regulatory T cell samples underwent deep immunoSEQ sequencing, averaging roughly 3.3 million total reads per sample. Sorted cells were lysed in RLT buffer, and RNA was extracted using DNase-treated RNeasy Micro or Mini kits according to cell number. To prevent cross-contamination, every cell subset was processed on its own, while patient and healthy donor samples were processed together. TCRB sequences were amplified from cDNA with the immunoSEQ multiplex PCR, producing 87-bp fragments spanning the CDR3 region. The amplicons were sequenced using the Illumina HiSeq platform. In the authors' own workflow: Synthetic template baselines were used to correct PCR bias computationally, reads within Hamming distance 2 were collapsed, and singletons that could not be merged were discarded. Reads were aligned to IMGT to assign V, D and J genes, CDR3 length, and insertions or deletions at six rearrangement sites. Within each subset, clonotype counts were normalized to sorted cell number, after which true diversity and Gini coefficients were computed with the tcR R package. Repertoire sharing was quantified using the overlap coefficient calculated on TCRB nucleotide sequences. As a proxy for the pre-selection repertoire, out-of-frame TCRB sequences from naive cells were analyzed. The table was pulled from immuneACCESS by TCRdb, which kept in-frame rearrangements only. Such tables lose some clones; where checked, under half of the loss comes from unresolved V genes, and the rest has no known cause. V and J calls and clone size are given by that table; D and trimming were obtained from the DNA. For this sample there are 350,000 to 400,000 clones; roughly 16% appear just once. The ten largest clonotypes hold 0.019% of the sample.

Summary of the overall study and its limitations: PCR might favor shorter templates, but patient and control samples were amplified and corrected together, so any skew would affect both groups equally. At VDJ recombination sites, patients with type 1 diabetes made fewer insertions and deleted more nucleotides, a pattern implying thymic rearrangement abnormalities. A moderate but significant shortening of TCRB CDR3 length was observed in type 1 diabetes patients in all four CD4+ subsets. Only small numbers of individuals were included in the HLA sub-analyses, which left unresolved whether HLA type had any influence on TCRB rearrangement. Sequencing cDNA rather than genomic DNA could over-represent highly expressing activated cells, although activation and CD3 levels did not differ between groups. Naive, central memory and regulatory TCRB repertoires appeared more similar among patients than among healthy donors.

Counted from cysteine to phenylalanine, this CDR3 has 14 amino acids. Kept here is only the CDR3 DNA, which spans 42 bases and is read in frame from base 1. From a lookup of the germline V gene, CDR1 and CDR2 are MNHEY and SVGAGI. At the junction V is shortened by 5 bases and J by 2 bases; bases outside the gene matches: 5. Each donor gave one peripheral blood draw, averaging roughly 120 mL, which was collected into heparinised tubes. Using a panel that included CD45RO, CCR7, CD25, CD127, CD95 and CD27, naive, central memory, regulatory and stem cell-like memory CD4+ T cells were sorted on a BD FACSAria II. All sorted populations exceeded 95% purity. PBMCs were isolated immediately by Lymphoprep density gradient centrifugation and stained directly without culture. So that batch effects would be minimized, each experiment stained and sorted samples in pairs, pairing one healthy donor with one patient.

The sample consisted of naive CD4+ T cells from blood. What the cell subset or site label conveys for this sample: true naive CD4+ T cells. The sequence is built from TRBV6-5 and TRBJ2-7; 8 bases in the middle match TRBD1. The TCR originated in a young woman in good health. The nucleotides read TGTGCCAGCAGTGAGGACAGGGTTGCCTACGAGCAGTACTTC. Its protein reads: CASSEDRVAYEQYF.